This is a list of T cell receptor beta chains from one sample in a study of blood T cell repertoires in COVID-19. This table comes from immunoSEQ multiplex PCR, and its TCRdb copy is limited to in-frame clones, with some not included. In the table there are more than 55,000 clones, 70% to 90% of which are singletons. What was sequenced was peripheral blood. These receptors were obtained from a woman between 65 and 79 years old with acute or convalescent COVID-19. CDR3s include the opening cysteine and the closing phenylalanine or tryptophan. D genes are given only for firm matches. Clone size appears in some rows only: once, few, many, or a class for an expanded clone.

>TRBD1|TRBV29-1|once|TRBJ1-2
CSVDPEQGDFDGYTF
TGCAGCGTTGATCCCGAACAGGGGGATTTTGATGGCTACACCTTC
>.|TRBV28|.|TRBJ1-4
CASSSGNEKLFF
TGTGCCAGCAGTTCCGGGAATGAAAAACTGTTTTTT
>TRBD1|TRBV4-2|.|TRBJ1-1
CASSTRDREAEAFF
TGTGCCAGCAGCACACGGGACAGGGAAGCTGAAGCTTTCTTT
>TRBD1|TRBV25-1|.|TRBJ1-6
CASSDLSGQLNNSPLHF
TGTGCCAGCAGTGATCTTTCGGGACAGTTGAATAATTCACCCCTCCACTTT
>TRBD1|TRBV6-1|.|TRBJ2-3
CASSERQGKDTQYF
TGTGCCAGCAGTGAGAGACAGGGGAAAGATACGCAGTATTTT
>.|TRBV2|.|TRBJ1-2
CASSERGYDGYTF
TGTGCCAGCAGTGAAAGGGGGTACGATGGCTACACCTTC
>.|TRBV7-2|.|TRBJ2-7
CASSNREIEQYF
TGTGCCAGCAGCAACCGGGAAATCGAGCAGTACTTC
>TRBD1|TRBV3-1/TRBV3-2|.|TRBJ1-6
CASSQGPGGHNSPLHF
TGTGCCAGCAGCCAAGGGCCAGGGGGCCATAATTCACCCCTCCACTTT
>.|TRBV9|.|TRBJ2-7
CASSVSGLSYEQYF
TGTGCCAGCAGCGTGAGCGGGTTGTCCTACGAGCAGTACTTC
>.|TRBV4-1|.|TRBJ1-3
CASSQDTGIGNTIYF
TGCGCCAGCAGCCAAGATACAGGGATTGGAAACACCATATATTTT
>.|TRBV12-3/TRBV12-4|.|TRBJ1-2
CASSPGRSGGYTF
TGTGCCAGCAGTCCTGGACGTTCGGGGGGCTACACCTTC